The 18 T cell receptor beta chains in this list originate from one sample, sequenced in a study of graft-versus-host responses after intestinal transplantation. The repertoire was sequenced with immunoSEQ multiplex PCR; TCRdb's copy has only in-frame clones and lacks some. Of about 36,000 clones listed, roughly 94% are singletons. No antigen is known for these receptors. The input for sequencing was unstimulated CD4+ T cells sorted from spleen or lymph node cells, taken before transplant. The receptor source for this set is a human donor who was the organ donor for an intestinal transplant.

J is TRBJ1-6 and V is TRBV7-9; 12 positions match TRBD1. This CDR3 comprises 18 residues. Germline values: CDR1 SEHNR, CDR2 FQNEAQ (reference sequence). J lost 6 bases, V lost 4 bases, and 10 bases had no gene match. The CDR3 DNA reads TGTGCCAGCAGCTCGACCCCGGGACAGGGGGCTTTTAATTCACCCCTCCACTTT. Translated: CASSSTPGQGAFNSPLHF.

About this clone itself: Other DNA sequences in this sample translate to the same CDR3. The chain recombines TRBV7-2 with TRBJ2-2; D is perhaps TRBD2 (5 bases). This CDR3 has 15 residues. V dropped 1 base and J dropped 5 bases, with 11 bases sitting between them. Germline assignment: CDR1 SGHTA and CDR2 FQGNSA. Here the CDR3 DNA reads TGTGCCAGCAGCTTAGGAGGGATAGGGACCGGGGAGCTGTTTTTT. Its translation: CASSLGGIGTGELFF.

The chain has TRBV18 and TRBJ1-2, with a tentative D call TRBD1 (5 bases). Per germline, CDR1 KGHSH and CDR2 LQKENI. V was cut by 6 bases and J by 4 bases, with 15 bases left in between. The CDR3 runs to 14 residues. CDR3 loop: CASSMETTAYGYTF. Here the CDR3 DNA reads TGTGCCAGCTCGATGGAGACGACAGCCTATGGCTACACCTTC.

A single count supports this clone. The J gene is TRBJ2-7, the V gene TRBV30; 7 bases agree with TRBD1. CDR1 is GTSNPN and CDR2 is SVGIG in the germline V gene (reference sequence). The CDR3 totals 15 residues. J lost 2 bases, V lost 3 bases, and 10 bases had no gene match. The CDR3 DNA is TGTGCCTGGAGACCTTCCGGGACAGTCACCTACGAGCAGTACTTC. Protein product: CAWRPSGTVTYEQYF.

A word on this clone: One junction end does not reproduce the germline sequence, and a read error may be involved. The gene calls are TRBV6-6 and TRBJ1-5; 8 positions agree with TRBD1. Germline V gives CDR1 MNHNY, CDR2 SVGAGI (reference sequence). CDR3 length equals 13 residues. The CDR3 is CASRGQGRQPQHF. The CDR3 DNA follows: TGTGCGAGCAGAGGACAGGGAAGGCAGCCCCAGCATTTT.

The rearrangement joins TRBV6-5 to TRBJ1-2, with no clear D. The CDR3 sequence is 11 residues long. Per germline, CDR1 MNHEY and CDR2 SVGAGI. Trimming removed 7 bases at V and 3 bases at J, with 6 bases between. The CDR3 sequence: CASTGYYGYTF. The CDR3 region has the DNA TGTGCCAGCACGGGGTACTATGGCTACACCTTC.

The chain carries TRBV7-2 and TRBJ2-6; TRBD2 is a possible D gene (6 bases). The CDR3 is 16 amino acids. The germline V and J ends were trimmed by 4 bases and 2 bases, with 12 bases remaining between them. Per germline, CDR1 SGHTA and CDR2 FQGNSA. The CDR3 reads CASSSGLPTGANVLTF. The DNA for the CDR3 is TGTGCCAGCAGCTCGGGACTCCCGACTGGGGCCAACGTCCTGACTTTC.

The chain uses TRBV19 and TRBJ2-6, with D possibly matching TRBD1 (6 bases). The CDR3 has 19 residues. Per the germline V gene, CDR1 is LNHDA and CDR2 is SQIVND (reference sequence). Deletions cut 3 bases from V and 0 bases from J, with 18 bases between. The CDR3 nucleotides read TGTGCCAGTAGTATGGGGTCAGGGGCAGGGGCCTCTGGGGCCAACGTCCTGACTTTC. It encodes CASSMGSGAGASGANVLTF.

The rearrangement links TRBV9 to TRBJ2-1; 13 nucleotides line up with TRBD2. This CDR3 has 15 amino acids. V gave up 4 bases and J gave up 7 bases; unmatched junction bases: 5. Germline loops: CDR1 SGDLS, CDR2 YYNGEE. The CDR3 region has the DNA TGTGCCAGCAGCAGACTAGCGGGGGGTGGTAATGAGCAGTTCTTC. Translated, it gives CASSRLAGGGNEQFF.

The chain joins TRBV6-6 to TRBJ2-3; D perhaps matches TRBD2 (6 bases). This CDR3 is 14 amino acids long. Trimming pared 6 bases from V and 6 bases from J, leaving 16 bases between. Germline values: CDR1 MNHNY, CDR2 SVGAGI (reference sequence). The CDR3 DNA reads as TGTGCCAGCAGCCCGGGACTCCCGGGGGATACGCAGTATTTT. Translation: CASSPGLPGDTQYF.

This chain connects TRBV7-9 to TRBJ2-7, with D perhaps assigned TRBD1 or TRBD2 (5 bases each). The V gene's germline CDR1 is SEHNR and CDR2 FQNEAQ (reference sequence). The CDR3 totals 12 residues. The V end was cut by 4 bases, the J end by 7 bases, with 11 bases between. The DNA for the CDR3 is TGTGCCAGCAGCTCCCGGGGCTCGGAGCAGTACTTC. This encodes CASSSRGSEQYF.

Comments on this clone: The sample contains more than one DNA sequence encoding this CDR3. The chain is built from TRBV5-6 and TRBJ2-2; D unclear. This CDR3 has 12 amino acids. CDR1 and CDR2 from the germline V gene are SGHDT and YYEEEE. V gave up 2 bases and J gave up 4 bases, with 3 bases separating them. CDR3 DNA: TGTGCCAGCAGCTTAAGCACCGGGGAGCTGTTTTTT. Its translation: CASSLSTGELFF.

The table lists this clone with a count of one. V is TRBV30 and J is TRBJ1-5; perhaps TRBD1 as D (5 bases). CDR3 length equals 14 residues. Between the trimmed V and J ends, which lost 0 bases and 7 bases, there was a span of 13 bases. Germline V CDR1 and CDR2: GTSNPN, SVGIG (reference sequence). The CDR3 coding sequence is TGTGCCTGGAGTGTACAAGGGGAGAAACAGCCCCAGCATTTT. Translation: CAWSVQGEKQPQHF.

The J gene is TRBJ1-2, the V gene TRBV29-1, with D possibly matching TRBD1 (6 bases). CDR1 SQVTM and CDR2 ANQGSEA come from the germline V gene. V was cut by 6 bases and J by 2 bases, with 10 bases left in between. This CDR3 is 12 amino acids long. CDR3 loop: CSVGGQNYGYTF. In DNA form, the CDR3 reads TGCAGCGTCGGCGGACAGAACTATGGCTACACCTTC.

The chain carries TRBV7-2 and TRBJ2-2; TRBD2 is a possible D gene (6 bases). V was trimmed by 3 bases and J by 0 bases, leaving 8 bases between them. Per germline, CDR1 SGHTA and CDR2 FQGNSA. The length of the CDR3 is 15 residues. CDR3 DNA sequence: TGTGCCAGCAGCTTGGCGGGACCGAACACCGGGGAGCTGTTTTTT. As protein: CASSLAGPNTGELFF.

The count of this clone is one. This rearrangement joins TRBV6-5 to TRBJ2-2, with D possibly being TRBD1 or TRBD2 (5 bases each). The germline gives CDR1 MNHEY, CDR2 SVGAGI. The V gene lost 6 bases and the J gene lost 7 bases, with 12 bases spanning the gap. The CDR3 sequence is 13 residues long. CDR3 amino acids: CASRRGRDGELFF. The CDR3 region has the DNA TGTGCCAGCAGGAGGGGCCGGGACGGGGAGCTGTTTTTT.

This clone was recorded a few times. The rearrangement links TRBV19 to TRBJ2-3; D remains unclear. CDR3 length: 15 residues. Germline V CDR1 and CDR2: LNHDA, SQIVND (reference sequence). V was cut by 1 base and J by 2 bases, with 10 bases left in between. CDR3 residues: CASSIVRQPTDTQYF. The CDR3 nucleotides are TGTGCCAGTAGTATAGTAAGGCAGCCCACAGATACGCAGTATTTT. Full variable domain (outside the CDR3, taken from reference TRBV19 and TRBJ2-3): DGGITQSPKYLFRKEGQNVTLSCEQNLNHDAMYWYRQDPGQGLRLIYYSQIVNDFQKGDIAEGYSVSREKKESFPLTVTSAQKNPTAFYLCASSIVRQPTDTQYFGPGTRLTVL.

This clone was recorded once. The chain combines TRBV28 with TRBJ1-1; 8 positions agree with TRBD1. The CDR3 runs 14 residues. The V gene end was trimmed by 5 bases and the J gene end by 5 bases; junction bases not matched to a gene: 7. CDR1 and CDR2 from the germline V gene are MDHEN and SYDVKM. The chain's CDR3 is CASSPGQVRTEAFF. CDR3 sequence (DNA): TGTGCCAGCAGTCCGGGACAGGTTCGTACTGAAGCTTTCTTT.